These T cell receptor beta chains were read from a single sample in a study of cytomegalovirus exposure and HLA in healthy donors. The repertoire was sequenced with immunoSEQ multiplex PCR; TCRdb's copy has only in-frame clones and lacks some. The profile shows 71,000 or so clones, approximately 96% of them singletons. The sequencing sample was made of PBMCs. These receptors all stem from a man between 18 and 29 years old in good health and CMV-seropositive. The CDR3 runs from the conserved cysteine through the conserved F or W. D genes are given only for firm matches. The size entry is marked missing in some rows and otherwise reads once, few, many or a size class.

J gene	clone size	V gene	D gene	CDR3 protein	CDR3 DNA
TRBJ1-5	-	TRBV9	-	CASSETGEHQPQHF	TGTGCCAGCAGCGAGACAGGAGAACATCAGCCCCAGCATTTT
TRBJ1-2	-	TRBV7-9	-	CASSFSSDGYTF	TGTGCCAGCAGCTTTTCCTCGGATGGCTACACCTTC
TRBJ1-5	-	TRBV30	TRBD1	CAWSLGGGQPQHF	TGTGCCTGGAGTCTAGGGGGCGGTCAGCCCCAGCATTTT
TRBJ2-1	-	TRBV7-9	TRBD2	CASSLTGLGDNEQFF	TGTGCCAGCTCGTTAACGGGACTAGGGGACAATGAGCAGTTCTTC
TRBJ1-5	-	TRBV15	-	CATRRDTWNQPQHF	TGTGCCACCAGACGGGACACCTGGAATCAGCCCCAGCATTTT
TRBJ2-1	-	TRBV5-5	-	CASSSIADNEQFF	TGTGCCAGCAGCTCCATAGCGGACAATGAGCAGTTCTTC
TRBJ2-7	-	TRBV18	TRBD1	CASSPVTGANSYEQYF	TGTGCCAGCTCACCAGTGACAGGGGCGAATTCCTACGAGCAGTACTTC
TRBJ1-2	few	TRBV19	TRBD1	CASSRQGNSHGYTF	TGTGCCAGTAGTCGACAGGGGAACTCTCATGGCTACACCTTC
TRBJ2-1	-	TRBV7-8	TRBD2	CASSLASRRGDNEQFF	TGTGCCAGCAGCTTAGCGAGTCGGCGGGGGGACAATGAGCAGTTCTTC
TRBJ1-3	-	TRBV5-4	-	CASSLAGNAGNTIYF	TGTGCCAGCAGCTTGGCGGGGAATGCTGGAAACACCATATATTTT
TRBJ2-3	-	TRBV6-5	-	CASTQSSTDTQYF	TGTGCCAGCACCCAGTCGAGCACAGATACGCAGTATTTT
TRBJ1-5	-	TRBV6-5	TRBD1	CASSRGQGGNQPQHF	TGTGCCAGCAGCCGCGGACAGGGAGGCAATCAGCCCCAGCATTTT
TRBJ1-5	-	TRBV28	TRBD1	CASSLGQGDHWPQHF	TGTGCCAGCAGTTTAGGACAGGGGGATCATTGGCCCCAGCATTTT
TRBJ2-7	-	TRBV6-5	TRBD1	CASSYSRTGGYEQYF	TGTGCCAGCAGTTACTCACGGACAGGGGGCTACGAGCAGTACTTC
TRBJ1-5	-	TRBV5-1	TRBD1	CASSAGTANQPQHF	TGCGCCAGCAGCGCCGGGACAGCCAATCAGCCCCAGCATTTT
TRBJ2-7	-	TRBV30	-	CAWSVYYEQYF	TGTGCCTGGAGCGTATACTACGAGCAGTACTTC
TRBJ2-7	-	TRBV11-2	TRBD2	CASSFRREGPYEQYF	TGTGCCAGCAGCTTCCGGCGGGAGGGCCCCTACGAGCAGTACTTC
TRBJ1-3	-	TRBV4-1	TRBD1	CASSHGTGPTQAGNTIYF	TGCGCCAGCAGCCATGGGACAGGGCCAACGCAGGCTGGAAACACCATATATTTT
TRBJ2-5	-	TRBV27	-	CASSSLQANQETQYF	TGTGCCAGCAGCTCGCTTCAGGCGAACCAAGAGACCCAGTACTTC
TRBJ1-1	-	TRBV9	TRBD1	CASSDGTGEENTEAFF	TGTGCCAGCAGCGATGGGACAGGGGAGGAGAACACTGAAGCTTTCTTT
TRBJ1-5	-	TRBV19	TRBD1	CASSIVGTGGAEPQHF	TGTGCCAGTAGTATAGTCGGGACAGGGGGCGCGGAGCCCCAGCATTTT
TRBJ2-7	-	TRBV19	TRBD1	CATLSGTGGYEQYF	TGTGCCACCTTATCGGGGACAGGGGGCTACGAGCAGTACTTC
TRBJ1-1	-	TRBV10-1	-	CASSEMQGKPPVNTEAFF	TGCGCCAGCAGTGAGATGCAGGGCAAACCCCCCGTGAACACTGAAGCTTTCTTT